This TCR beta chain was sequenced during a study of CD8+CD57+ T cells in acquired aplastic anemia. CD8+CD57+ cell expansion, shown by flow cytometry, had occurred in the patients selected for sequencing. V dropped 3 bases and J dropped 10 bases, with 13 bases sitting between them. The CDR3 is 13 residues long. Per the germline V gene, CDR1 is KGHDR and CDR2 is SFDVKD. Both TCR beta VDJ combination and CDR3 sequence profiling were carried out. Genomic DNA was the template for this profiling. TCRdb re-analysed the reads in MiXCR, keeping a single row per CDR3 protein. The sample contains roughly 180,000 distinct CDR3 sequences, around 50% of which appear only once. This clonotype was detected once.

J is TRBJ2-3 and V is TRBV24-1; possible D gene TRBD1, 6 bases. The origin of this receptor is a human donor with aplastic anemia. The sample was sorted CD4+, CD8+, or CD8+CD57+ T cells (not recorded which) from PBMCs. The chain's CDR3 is CATSDHRVNAQYF. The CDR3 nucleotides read TGTGCCACCAGTGATCACAGGGTTAACGCGCAGTATTTT.